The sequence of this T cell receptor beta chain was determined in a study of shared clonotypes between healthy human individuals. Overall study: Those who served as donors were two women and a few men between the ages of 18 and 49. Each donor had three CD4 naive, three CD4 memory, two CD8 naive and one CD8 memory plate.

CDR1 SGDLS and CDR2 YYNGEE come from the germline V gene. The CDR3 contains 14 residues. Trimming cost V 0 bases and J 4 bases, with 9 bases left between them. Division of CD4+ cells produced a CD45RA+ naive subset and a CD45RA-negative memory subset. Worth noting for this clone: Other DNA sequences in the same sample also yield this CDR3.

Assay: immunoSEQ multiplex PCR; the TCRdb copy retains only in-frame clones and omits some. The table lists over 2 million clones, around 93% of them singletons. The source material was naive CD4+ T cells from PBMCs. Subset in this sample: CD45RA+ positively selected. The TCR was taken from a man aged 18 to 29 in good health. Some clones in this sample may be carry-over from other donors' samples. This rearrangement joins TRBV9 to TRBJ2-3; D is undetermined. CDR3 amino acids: CASSVGGPPDTQYF. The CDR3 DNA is TGTGCCAGCAGCGTAGGTGGCCCACCAGATACGCAGTATTTT. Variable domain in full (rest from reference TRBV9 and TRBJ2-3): DSGVTQTPKHLITATGQRVTLRCSPRSGDLSVYWYQQSLDQGLQFLIQYYNGEERAKGNILERFSAQQFPDLHSELNLSSLELGDSALYFCASSVGGPPDTQYFGPGTRLTVL.